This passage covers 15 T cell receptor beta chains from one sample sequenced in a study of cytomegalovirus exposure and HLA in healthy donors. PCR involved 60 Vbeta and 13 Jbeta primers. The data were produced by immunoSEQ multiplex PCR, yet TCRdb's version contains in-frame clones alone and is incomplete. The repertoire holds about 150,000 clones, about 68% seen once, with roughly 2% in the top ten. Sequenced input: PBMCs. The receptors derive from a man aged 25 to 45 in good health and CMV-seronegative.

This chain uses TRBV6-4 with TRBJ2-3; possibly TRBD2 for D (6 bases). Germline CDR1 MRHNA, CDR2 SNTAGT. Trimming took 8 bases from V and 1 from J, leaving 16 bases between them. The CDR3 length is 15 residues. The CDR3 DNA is TGTGCCAGCTCCCAAGGTGGCGGGGGCACAGATACGCAGTATTTT. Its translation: CASSQGGGGTDTQYF.

CDR3 bases: TGTGCCAGTAGTATTGGGACAGTGAACTATGGCTACACCTTC. Its translation is CASSIGTVNYGYTF. The chain couples TRBV19 to TRBJ1-2, with TRBD1 matching 7 bases. This CDR3 is 14 amino acids long. CDR1 LNHDA and CDR2 SQIVND come from the germline V gene (reference sequence). V shed 3 bases and J 2 bases; nucleotides not matched to a gene: 3. Looking up the rest from reference TRBV19 and TRBJ1-2 gives the full variable domain: DGGITQSPKYLFRKEGQNVTLSCEQNLNHDAMYWYRQDPGQGLRLIYYSQIVNDFQKGDIAEGYSVSREKKESFPLTVTSAQKNPTAFYLCASSIGTVNYGYTFGSGTRLTVV.

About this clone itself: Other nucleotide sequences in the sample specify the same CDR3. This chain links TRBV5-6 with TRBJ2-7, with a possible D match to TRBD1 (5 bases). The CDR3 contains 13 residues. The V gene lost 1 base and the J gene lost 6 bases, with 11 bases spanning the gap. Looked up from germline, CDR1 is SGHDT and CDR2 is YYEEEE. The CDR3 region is CASSLTQGSEQYF. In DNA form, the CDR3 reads TGTGCCAGCAGCTTGACCCAGGGCTCCGAGCAGTACTTC.

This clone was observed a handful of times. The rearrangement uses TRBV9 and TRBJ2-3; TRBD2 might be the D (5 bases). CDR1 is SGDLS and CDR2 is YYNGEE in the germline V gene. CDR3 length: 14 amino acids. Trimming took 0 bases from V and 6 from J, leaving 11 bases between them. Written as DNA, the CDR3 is TGTGCCAGCAGCGTAGTACCGGGGTTCGATACGCAGTATTTT. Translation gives CASSVVPGFDTQYF.

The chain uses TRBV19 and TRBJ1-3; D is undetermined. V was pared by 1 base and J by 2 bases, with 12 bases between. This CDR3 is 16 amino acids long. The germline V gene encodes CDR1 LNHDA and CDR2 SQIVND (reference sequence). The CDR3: CASSIGDSTAGNTIYF. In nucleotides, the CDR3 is TGTGCCAGTAGTATAGGAGACTCCACGGCTGGAAACACCATATATTTT.

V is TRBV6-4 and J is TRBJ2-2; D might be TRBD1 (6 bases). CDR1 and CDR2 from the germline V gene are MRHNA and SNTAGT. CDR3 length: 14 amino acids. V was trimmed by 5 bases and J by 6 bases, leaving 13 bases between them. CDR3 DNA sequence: TGTGCCAGCAGTCTCAAACAGGGACCCGGGGAGCTGTTTTTT. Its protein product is CASSLKQGPGELFF.

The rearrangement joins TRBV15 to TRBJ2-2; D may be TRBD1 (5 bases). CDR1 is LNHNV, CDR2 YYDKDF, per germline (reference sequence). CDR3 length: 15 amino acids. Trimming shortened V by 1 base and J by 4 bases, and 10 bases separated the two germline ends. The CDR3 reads CATSRARQGTGELFF. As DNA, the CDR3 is TGTGCCACCAGCAGAGCTCGTCAGGGCACCGGGGAGCTGTTTTTT.

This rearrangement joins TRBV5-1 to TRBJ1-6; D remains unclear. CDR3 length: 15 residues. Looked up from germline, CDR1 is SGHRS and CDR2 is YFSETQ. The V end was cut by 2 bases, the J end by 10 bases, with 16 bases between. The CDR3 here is CASSLKEGVRSPLHF. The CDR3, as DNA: TGCGCCAGCAGCTTAAAGGAGGGAGTGAGATCACCCCTCCACTTT.

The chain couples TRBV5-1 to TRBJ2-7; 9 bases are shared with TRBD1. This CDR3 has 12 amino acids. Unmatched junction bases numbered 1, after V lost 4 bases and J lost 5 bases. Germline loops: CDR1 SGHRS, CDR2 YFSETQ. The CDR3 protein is CASSRTGDEQYF. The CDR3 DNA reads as TGCGCCAGCAGCCGGACAGGGGACGAGCAGTACTTC.

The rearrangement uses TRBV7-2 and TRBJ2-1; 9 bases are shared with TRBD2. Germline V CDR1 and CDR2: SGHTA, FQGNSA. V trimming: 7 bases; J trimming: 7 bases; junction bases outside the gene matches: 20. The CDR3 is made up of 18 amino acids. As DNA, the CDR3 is TGTGCCAGCAACCCCCTTGGTATCGTTGCGGGGGGGCTTAATGAGCAGTTCTTC. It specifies CASNPLGIVAGGLNEQFF.

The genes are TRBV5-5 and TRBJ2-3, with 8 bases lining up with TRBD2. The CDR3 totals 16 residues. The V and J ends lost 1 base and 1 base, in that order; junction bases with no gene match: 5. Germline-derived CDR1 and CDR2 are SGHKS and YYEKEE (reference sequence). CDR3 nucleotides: TGTGCCAGCAGCTTGCTCCTGCGGGGGGGCACAGATACGCAGTATTTT. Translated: CASSLLLRGGTDTQYF.

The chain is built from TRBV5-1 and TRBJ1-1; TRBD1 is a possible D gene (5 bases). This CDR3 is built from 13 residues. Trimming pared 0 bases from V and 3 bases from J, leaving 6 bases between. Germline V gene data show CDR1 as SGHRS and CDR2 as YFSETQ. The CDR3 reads CASSLAQDTEAFF. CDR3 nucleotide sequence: TGCGCCAGCAGCTTGGCACAGGACACTGAAGCTTTCTTT.

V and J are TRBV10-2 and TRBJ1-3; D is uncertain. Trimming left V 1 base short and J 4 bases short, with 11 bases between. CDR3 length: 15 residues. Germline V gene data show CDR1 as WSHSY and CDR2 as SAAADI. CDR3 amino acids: CASSELAVLGNTIYF. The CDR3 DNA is TGCGCCAGCAGTGAGTTGGCAGTCCTCGGAAACACCATATATTTT.

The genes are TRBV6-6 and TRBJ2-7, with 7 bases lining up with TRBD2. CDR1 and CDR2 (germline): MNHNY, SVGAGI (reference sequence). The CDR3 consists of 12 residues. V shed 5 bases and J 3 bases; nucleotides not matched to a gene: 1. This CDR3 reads CASSRTSYEQYF. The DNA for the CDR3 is TGTGCCAGCAGTAGGACTAGCTACGAGCAGTACTTC.

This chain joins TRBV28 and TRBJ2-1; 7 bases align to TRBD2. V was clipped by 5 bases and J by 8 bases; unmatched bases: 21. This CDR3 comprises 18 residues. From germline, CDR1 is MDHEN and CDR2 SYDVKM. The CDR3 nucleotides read TGTGCCAGCAGTCTAAATACCCCTCGGACTAGGAGGTCCCATGAGCAGTTCTTC. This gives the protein CASSLNTPRTRRSHEQFF.